This T cell receptor beta chain was identified in a study of cytomegalovirus exposure and HLA in healthy donors. At the level of the study: Sequencing of roughly 180 million T cells in an earlier analysis found approximately 120 million unique TCR beta sequences. Caucasian-associated ancestry cluster membership applied to 75% to 85% of a few hundred genotyped donors. Study-wide results and limits: DRB1 showed the most TCR associations and HLA-C the fewest in a later analysis, as rates varied by HLA locus.

The primer mix had 60 Vbeta and 13 Jbeta primers. Generated by immunoSEQ multiplex PCR, the TCRdb table keeps only in-frame clones and is missing some. Here the sample spans some 130,000 clones, about four fifths being singletons. Turning to this clone: Its antigen is still unknown.

Sequencing was done on a sample of PBMCs. This receptor was obtained from a man aged 30 to 39 in good health and CMV-seronegative.

CDR3: CASSQGGGWTESTDTQYF. The CDR3 nucleotides read TGCGCCAGCAGCCAAGGAGGGGGCTGGACGGAAAGCACAGATACGCAGTATTTT. The chain couples TRBV4-1 to TRBJ2-3; TRBD1 matches 7 bases. Unmatched junction bases numbered 10, after V lost 1 base and J lost 0 bases. Per the germline V gene, CDR1 is MGHRA and CDR2 is YSYEKL. This CDR3 has 18 amino acids.